A single TCR beta chain is shown here with its context. Its antigen is currently unknown. The sample comes from a study of OX40 agonist ivuxolimab in advanced cancers. The wider study: Ivuxolimab, an antibody acting as an agonist of OX40 (CD134), was used to treat patients. Three patients had partial responses: one hepatocellular carcinoma, two cutaneous melanoma. Overall study findings and caveats: There were, on average, more expanded clones in CD8+ T cells than in CD4+. Specificity for antigen went undetermined in the expanded peripheral T cells.

Measured with immunoSEQ multiplex PCR; TCRdb has only the in-frame clones, and not every one. Counted here are some 80,000 clones, approximately 89% occurring once; the ten biggest clones make up 0.3% to 0.45%. CDR1 and CDR2 (germline): MNHEY, SMNVEV (reference sequence). This CDR3 region has 14 residues. V was shortened by 4 bases and J by 0 bases, with 7 bases between the two germline ends. The specimen comprised CD4+ or CD8+ T cells sorted from blood, sampled in a trial of the OX40 agonist ivuxolimab. This clonotype was sampled from an adult with an advanced solid tumor such as melanoma, head and neck, liver or kidney cancer. V is TRBV27 and J is TRBJ1-3; D remains ambiguous. The DNA for the CDR3 is TGTGCCAGCAGTTCGGGGTACTCTGGAAACACCATATATTTT. Residues: CASSSGYSGNTIYF.